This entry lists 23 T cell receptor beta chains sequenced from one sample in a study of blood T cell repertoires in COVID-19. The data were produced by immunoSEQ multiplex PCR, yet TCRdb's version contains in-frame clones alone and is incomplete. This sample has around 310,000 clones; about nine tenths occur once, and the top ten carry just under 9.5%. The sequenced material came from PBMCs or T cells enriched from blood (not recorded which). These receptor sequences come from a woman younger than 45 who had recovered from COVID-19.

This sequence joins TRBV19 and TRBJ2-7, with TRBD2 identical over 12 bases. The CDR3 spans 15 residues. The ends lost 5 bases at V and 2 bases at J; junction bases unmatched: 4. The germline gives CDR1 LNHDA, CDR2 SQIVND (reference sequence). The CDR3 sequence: CASSGSSGRAYEQYF. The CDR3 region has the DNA TGTGCCAGTAGTGGATCTAGCGGGAGGGCCTACGAGCAGTACTTC.

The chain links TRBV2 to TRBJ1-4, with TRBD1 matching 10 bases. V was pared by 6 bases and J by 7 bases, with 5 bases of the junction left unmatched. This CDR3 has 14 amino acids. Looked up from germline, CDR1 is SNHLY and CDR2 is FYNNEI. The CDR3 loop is CASRIRDRGEKLFF. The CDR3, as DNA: TGTGCCAGCAGAATCCGGGACAGGGGTGAAAAACTGTTTTTT.

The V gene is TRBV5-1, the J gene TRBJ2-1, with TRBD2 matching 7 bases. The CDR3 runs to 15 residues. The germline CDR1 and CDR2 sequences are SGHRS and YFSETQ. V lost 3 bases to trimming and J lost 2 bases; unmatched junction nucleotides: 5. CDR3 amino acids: CASSSGEGTYNEQFF. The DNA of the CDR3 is TGCGCCAGCAGCTCGGGGGAGGGCACCTACAATGAGCAGTTCTTC.

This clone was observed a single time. The CDR3 protein is CASKFGGASSYEQYF. The CDR3 coding sequence is TGTGCCAGCAAATTCGGAGGGGCGAGCTCCTACGAGCAGTACTTC. The V and J genes are TRBV27 and TRBJ2-7; TRBD2 is a possible D gene (6 bases). From germline, CDR1 is MNHEY and CDR2 SMNVEV (reference sequence). This CDR3 has 15 amino acids. V lost 7 bases and J 0 bases, leaving 16 bases between the germline ends.

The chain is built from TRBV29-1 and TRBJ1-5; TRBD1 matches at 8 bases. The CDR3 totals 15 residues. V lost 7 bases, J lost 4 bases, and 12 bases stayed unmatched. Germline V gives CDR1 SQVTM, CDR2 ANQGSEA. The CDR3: CSARTGSLGNQPQHF. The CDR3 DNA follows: TGCAGCGCCCGGACAGGGAGTCTTGGGAATCAGCCCCAGCATTTT.

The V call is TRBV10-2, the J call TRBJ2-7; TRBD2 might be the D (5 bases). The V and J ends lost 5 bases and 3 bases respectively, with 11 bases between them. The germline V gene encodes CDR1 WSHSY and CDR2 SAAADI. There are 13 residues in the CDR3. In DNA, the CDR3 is TGCGCCAGCAGTACGACTAATAGCTACGAGCAGTACTTC. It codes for CASSTTNSYEQYF.

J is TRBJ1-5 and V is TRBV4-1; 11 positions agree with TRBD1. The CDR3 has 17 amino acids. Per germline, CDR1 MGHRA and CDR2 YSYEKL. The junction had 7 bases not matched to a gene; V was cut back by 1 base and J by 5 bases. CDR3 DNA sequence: TGCGCCAGCAGCCAAGTAAGGGGGACAGGGGGAGATCAGCCCCAGCATTTT. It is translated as CASSQVRGTGGDQPQHF.

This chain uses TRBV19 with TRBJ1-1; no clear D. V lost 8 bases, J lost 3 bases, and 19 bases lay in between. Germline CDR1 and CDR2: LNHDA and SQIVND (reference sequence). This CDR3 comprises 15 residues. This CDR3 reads CASLGLRLRDTEAFF. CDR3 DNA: TGTGCCAGTTTAGGCTTGCGACTGCGGGACACTGAAGCTTTCTTT.

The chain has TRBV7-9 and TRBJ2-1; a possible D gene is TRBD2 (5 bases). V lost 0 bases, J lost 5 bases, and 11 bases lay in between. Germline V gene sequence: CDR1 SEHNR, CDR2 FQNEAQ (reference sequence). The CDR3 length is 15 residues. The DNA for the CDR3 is TGTGCCAGCAGCTTAGCTGAGCCGACTAACAATGAGCAGTTCTTC. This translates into CASSLAEPTNNEQFF.

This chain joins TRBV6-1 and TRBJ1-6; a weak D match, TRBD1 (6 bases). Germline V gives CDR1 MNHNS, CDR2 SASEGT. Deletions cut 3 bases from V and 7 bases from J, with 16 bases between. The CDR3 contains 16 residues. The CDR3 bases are TGTGCCAGCAGTGATGCTGACAGGCTGAGAAATTCACCCCTCCACTTT. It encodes CASSDADRLRNSPLHF.

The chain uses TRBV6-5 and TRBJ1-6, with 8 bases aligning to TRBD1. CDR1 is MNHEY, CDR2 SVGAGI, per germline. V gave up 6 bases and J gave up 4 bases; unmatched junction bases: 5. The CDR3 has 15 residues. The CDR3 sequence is CASRDRTGYNSPLHF. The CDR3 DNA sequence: TGTGCCAGCAGGGACAGGACAGGGTATAATTCACCCCTCCACTTT.

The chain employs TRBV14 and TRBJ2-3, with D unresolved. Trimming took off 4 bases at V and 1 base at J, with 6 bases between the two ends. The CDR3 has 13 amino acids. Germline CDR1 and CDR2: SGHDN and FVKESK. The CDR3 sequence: CASSLLGTDTQYF. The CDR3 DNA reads TGTGCCAGCAGCCTCCTTGGCACAGATACGCAGTATTTT.

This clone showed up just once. CDR3: CVSAGGDGYTF. CDR3 in DNA: TGTGTTTCGGCCGGAGGAGATGGCTACACCTTC. The chain carries TRBV28 and TRBJ1-2; no firm D call. Looked up from germline, CDR1 is MDHEN and CDR2 is SYDVKM. The CDR3 loop spans 11 amino acids.

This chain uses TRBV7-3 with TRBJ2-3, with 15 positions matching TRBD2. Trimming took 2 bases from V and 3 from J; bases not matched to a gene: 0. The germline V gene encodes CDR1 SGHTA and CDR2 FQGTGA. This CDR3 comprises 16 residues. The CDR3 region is CASSLGTSGRTDTQYF. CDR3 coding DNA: TGTGCCAGCAGCTTAGGGACTAGCGGGAGGACAGATACGCAGTATTTT.

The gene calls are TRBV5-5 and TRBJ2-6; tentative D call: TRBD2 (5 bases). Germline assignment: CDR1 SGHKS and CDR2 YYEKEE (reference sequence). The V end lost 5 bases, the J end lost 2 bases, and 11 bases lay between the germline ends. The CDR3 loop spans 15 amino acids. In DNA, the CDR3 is TGTGCCAGCAGACCCGCGGGTCCTGGGGCCAACGTCCTGACTTTC. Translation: CASRPAGPGANVLTF.

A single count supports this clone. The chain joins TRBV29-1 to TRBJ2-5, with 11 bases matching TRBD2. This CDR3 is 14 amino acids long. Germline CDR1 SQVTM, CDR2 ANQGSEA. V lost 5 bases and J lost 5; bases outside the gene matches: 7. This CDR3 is CSVPIAGGPETQYF. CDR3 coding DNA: TGCAGCGTTCCCATAGCGGGAGGGCCCGAGACCCAGTACTTC.

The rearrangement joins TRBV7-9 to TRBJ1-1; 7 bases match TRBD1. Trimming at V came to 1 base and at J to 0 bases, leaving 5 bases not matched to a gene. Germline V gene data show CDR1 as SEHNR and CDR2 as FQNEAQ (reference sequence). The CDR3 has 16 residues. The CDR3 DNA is TGTGCCAGCAGCTTAGTAACAGGGGAATTGAACACTGAAGCTTTCTTT. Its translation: CASSLVTGELNTEAFF.

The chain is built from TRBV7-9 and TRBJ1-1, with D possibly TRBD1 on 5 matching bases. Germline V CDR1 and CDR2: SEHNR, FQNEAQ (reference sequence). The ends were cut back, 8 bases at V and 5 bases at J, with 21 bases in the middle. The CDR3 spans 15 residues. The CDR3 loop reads CASVGGSTRRTEAFF. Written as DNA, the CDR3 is TGTGCCAGCGTCGGGGGGTCCACCAGAAGGACTGAAGCTTTCTTT.

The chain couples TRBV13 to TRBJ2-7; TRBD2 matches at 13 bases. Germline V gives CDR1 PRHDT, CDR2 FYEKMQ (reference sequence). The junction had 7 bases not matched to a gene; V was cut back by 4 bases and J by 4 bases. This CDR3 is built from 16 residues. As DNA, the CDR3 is TGTGCCAGCAGCTCGCTCGGGACTAGCGGGGAATACGAGCAGTACTTC. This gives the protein CASSSLGTSGEYEQYF.

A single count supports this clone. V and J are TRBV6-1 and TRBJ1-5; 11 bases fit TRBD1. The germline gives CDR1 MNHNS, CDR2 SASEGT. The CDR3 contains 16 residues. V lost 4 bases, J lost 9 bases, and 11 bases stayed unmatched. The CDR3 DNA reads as TGTGCCAGCAGTGCCGACGTGGGACAGGGGGTACGGCCCCAGCATTTT. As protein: CASSADVGQGVRPQHF.

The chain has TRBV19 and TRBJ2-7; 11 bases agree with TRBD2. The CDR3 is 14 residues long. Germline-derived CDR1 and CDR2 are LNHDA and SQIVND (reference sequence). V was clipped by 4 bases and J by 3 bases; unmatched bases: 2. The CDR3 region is CASSRGLADYEQYF. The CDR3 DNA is TGTGCCAGTAGTAGGGGACTAGCGGACTACGAGCAGTACTTC.

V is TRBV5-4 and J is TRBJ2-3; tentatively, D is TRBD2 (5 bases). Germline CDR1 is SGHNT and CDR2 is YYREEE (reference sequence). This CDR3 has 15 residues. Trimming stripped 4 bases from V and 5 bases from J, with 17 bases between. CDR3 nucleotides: TGTGCCAGCAGCCCGTCTACCACTAGAGAAGATACGCAGTATTTT. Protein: CASSPSTTREDTQYF.

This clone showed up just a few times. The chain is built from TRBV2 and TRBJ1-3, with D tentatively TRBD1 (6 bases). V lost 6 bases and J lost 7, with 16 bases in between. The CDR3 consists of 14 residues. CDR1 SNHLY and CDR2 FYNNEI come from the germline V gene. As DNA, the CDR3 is TGTGCCAGCAGCCAGCTCAGGGGTAGCAACACCATATATTTT. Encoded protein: CASSQLRGSNTIYF.